This entry lists 17 T cell receptor beta chains sequenced from one sample in a study of T cells in women clearing cervical HPV infection. Clones were read by immunoSEQ multiplex PCR, and TCRdb kept only the in-frame ones, dropping some. The sample is made up of more than 20,000 clones, and the top ten hold roughly 4% of it. The sequenced material came from blood buffy coat. The receptors derive from a woman aged 18 to 69 with a cervical HPV16 infection that either progressed to CIN3+ or cleared (not recorded which).

Worth noting for this clone: The read ends 3 residues shy of where the CDR3 ends; the end is completed using the germline J gene. V usage is TRBV7-6 and J usage is TRBJ1-2; tentatively, D is TRBD1 (5 bases). Germline V gene lookup returns CDR1 SGHVS and CDR2 FNYEAQ. The CDR3 has 14 residues. The CDR3 region is CASSRGLGFYDYTF. The sequenced CDR3 bases are TGTGCCAGCAGCAGGGGACTAGGGTTCTACGAC.

A remark on this clone: The sequence runs out 3 residues before the end of the CDR3; the remainder is reconstructed from the germline J gene. The V and J genes are TRBV20-1 and TRBJ2-5; tentatively, D is TRBD1 (6 bases). The CDR3 loop spans 14 amino acids. V was pared by 3 bases and J by 0 bases, with 11 bases between. From germline, CDR1 is DFQATT and CDR2 SNEGSKA (reference sequence). This CDR3 reads CSARVGQNQETQYF. The sequenced CDR3 bases are TGCAGTGCTAGGGTTGGACAGAACCAAGAGACC.

Points on this clone: The sequenced fragment ends 3 residues before the CDR3 boundary, so the rest is inferred from the germline J gene. The J gene is TRBJ2-3, the V gene TRBV6-2 or TRBV6-3; 11 positions agree with TRBD2. CDR3 length: 14 residues. The germline V gene has CDR1 MNHEY and CDR2 SVGEGT. CDR3 DNA (partial): TGTGCCAGCAATATAGCGGGGGGGCAAGAGACG. This codes for CASNIAGGQET. The CDR3 in its entirety is CASNIAGGQETQYF.

With regard to this clone: The read stops 3 residues short of the end of the CDR3; the missing end is completed from the germline J gene. The chain joins TRBV30 to TRBJ1-6; D perhaps matches TRBD1 (5 bases). The germline V gene encodes CDR1 GTSNPN and CDR2 SVGIG (reference sequence). The CDR3 is 15 residues long. The V end was cut by 0 bases, the J end by 6 bases, with 12 bases between. CDR3 amino acids: CAWSVGGAANSPLHF. Partial CDR3 DNA: TGTGCCTGGAGTGTAGGCGGGGCGGCTAATTCACCC.

A note on this clone: The CDR3 end is not reached by the read, which stops 3 residues before it; the germline J gene fills it in. V gene TRBV12-3 or TRBV12-4 combines with J gene TRBJ2-5; 9 bases fit TRBD1. V trimming: 5 bases; J trimming: 5 bases; junction bases outside the gene matches: 9. The CDR3 loop spans 15 amino acids. The DNA read from the CDR3 is TGTGCCAGCAGTCCAGGGACAGGGATGAGGGAGACC. Translation: CASSPGTGMRET. The CDR3 in its entirety is CASSPGTGMRETQYF.

About this clone: From the germline J gene comes the end of the CDR3, since the read stops 3 residues before it. The chain has TRBV20-1 and TRBJ1-6; 10 positions agree with TRBD1. With V trimmed by 0 bases and J by 8 bases, 1 base remained unmatched. Germline values: CDR1 DFQATT, CDR2 SNEGSKA (reference sequence). The CDR3 spans 14 residues. CDR3 loop: CSAREDRGYSPLHF. The part of the CDR3 DNA that was read is TGCAGTGCTAGAGAGGACAGGGGGTATTCACCC.

Of note for this clone: The read finishes 3 residues shy of the CDR3 end, and the germline J gene is used to complete it. The V gene is TRBV6-2 or TRBV6-3, the J gene TRBJ2-3; a possible D gene is TRBD2 (5 bases). The CDR3 totals 13 residues. Per the germline V gene, CDR1 is MNHEY and CDR2 is SVGEGT. This CDR3 is CASSYLLGETQYF. Incomplete CDR3 DNA: TGTGCCAGCAGTTATCTCCTCGGGGAGACG.

To note about this clone: Read data end 3 residues before the CDR3 end; the end is taken from the germline J gene. This chain uses TRBV5-1 with TRBJ1-2; 9 bases are shared with TRBD1. The CDR3 contains 14 residues. Trimming at V came to 4 bases and at J to 6 bases, leaving 7 bases not matched to a gene. Germline CDR1 and CDR2: SGHRS and YFSETQ. CDR3 region: CASSRGQGGDGYTF. CDR3 DNA, as far as it was read: TGCGCCAGCAGCCGGGGACAGGGCGGCGATGGC.

Remarks on this clone: The read ends 3 residues before the CDR3 terminus; that terminus is restored from the germline J gene. V is TRBV4-2 and J is TRBJ2-5; 9 positions agree with TRBD2. This CDR3 has 17 residues. Germline V gene lookup returns CDR1 LGHNA and CDR2 YNFKEQ. V gave up 1 base and J gave up 5 bases; unmatched junction bases: 11. The CDR3 here is CASSQVLRGGAGETQYF. The sequenced part of the CDR3 DNA is TGTGCCAGCAGCCAAGTTCTACGCGGGGGGGCCGGGGAGACC.

About this clone itself: The read halts 3 residues ahead of the CDR3 end, with the missing end drawn from the germline J gene. The J gene is TRBJ1-2, the V gene TRBV19, with a possible D match to TRBD1 (5 bases). Trimming removed 5 bases from V and 5 bases from J, with 21 bases in between. The germline gives CDR1 LNHDA, CDR2 SQIVND (reference sequence). The CDR3 runs to 16 residues. This chain's CDR3 is CASSFPDSRGGYGYTF. The sequenced part of the CDR3 DNA is TGTGCCAGTAGTTTCCCAGACAGCCGCGGAGGGTATGGC.

About this clone: The read ends 3 residues shy of where the CDR3 ends; the end is completed using the germline J gene. This chain connects TRBV29-1 to TRBJ2-3; 9 bases are a match to TRBD1. CDR1 and CDR2 (germline): SQVTM, ANQGSEA. The V and J ends lost 7 bases and 4 bases, in that order; junction bases with no gene match: 6. The CDR3 has 13 residues. CDR3 sequence: CSARQGGPDTQYF. The DNA read from the CDR3 is TGCAGCGCTCGACAGGGGGGGCCAGATACG.

On this clone: The observed sequence ends 3 residues before the CDR3 terminus, with the missing tail filled in from the germline J gene. The rearrangement joins TRBV10-1 to TRBJ1-4; the D gene is possibly TRBD1 (6 bases). This CDR3 spans 20 amino acids. The germline V gene encodes CDR1 WNHNN and CDR2 SYGVQD (reference sequence). CDR3 bases read: TGCGCCAGCAGTGAGTCCAAGGACAGCAGCTCGAGCTCCTATAATTCACCA. Its translation is CASSESKDSSSSSYNSP. The complete CDR3 protein is CASSESKDSSSSSYNSPLFF.

Notes on this clone: The read terminates 3 residues ahead of where the CDR3 ends, so the germline J gene completes it. The rearrangement links TRBV9 to TRBJ2-1, with a weak D call TRBD1 (5 bases). V lost 1 base and J lost 3, with 8 bases in between. This CDR3 region has 14 residues. CDR1 and CDR2 from the germline V gene are SGDLS and YYNGEE. The CDR3 protein is CASSVRGYYNEQFF. The sequenced part of the CDR3 DNA is TGTGCCAGCAGCGTAAGGGGATACTACAATGAG.

Remarks on this clone: The read terminates 3 residues ahead of where the CDR3 ends, so the germline J gene completes it. V usage is TRBV30 and J usage is TRBJ2-7; D possibly corresponds to TRBD2 (7 bases). The CDR3 runs 16 residues. The germline V gene encodes CDR1 GTSNPN and CDR2 SVGIG (reference sequence). The V end was cut by 1 base, the J end by 2 bases, with 18 bases between. The CDR3 here is CAWSDWVVGGPYEQYF. Incomplete CDR3 DNA: TGTGCCTGGAGTGATTGGGTTGTCGGGGGGCCCTACGAG. Using reference TRBV30 and TRBJ2-7 for the parts outside the CDR3, the full variable domain is SQTIHQWPATLVQPVGSPLSLECTVEGTSNPNLYWYRQAAGRGLQLLFYSVGIGQISSEVPQNLSASRPQDRQFILSSKKLLLSDSGFYLCAWSDWVVGGPYEQYFGPGTRLTVT.

About this clone itself: With the read ending 3 residues before the CDR3 end, the germline J gene is used to fill in that end. The gene calls are TRBV20-1 and TRBJ2-2, with 10 bases identical to TRBD2. Germline-derived CDR1 and CDR2 are DFQATT and SNEGSKA (reference sequence). With 1 base clipped from V and 4 bases from J, the junction kept 6 bases outside the gene matches. There are 16 residues in the CDR3. Here the CDR3 reads CSARGVAGGITGELFF. The part of the CDR3 DNA that was read is TGCAGTGCTAGAGGGGTAGCGGGGGGTATCACCGGGGAG.

In regard to this clone: The CDR3 extends 3 residues past the end of the read, so its final part is completed from the germline J gene. The chain has TRBV18 and TRBJ2-5; 8 positions agree with TRBD1. CDR3 length: 15 amino acids. V lost 2 bases and J lost 1; bases outside the gene matches: 3. Germline CDR1 is KGHSH and CDR2 is LQKENI. CDR3 loop: CASSPYTGGQETQYF. Incomplete CDR3 DNA: TGTGCCAGCTCACCATACACAGGGGGCCAAGAGACC.

As regards this clone: The read terminates 3 residues ahead of where the CDR3 ends, so the germline J gene completes it. V gene TRBV19 combines with J gene TRBJ1-2; 12 nucleotides line up with TRBD1. The CDR3 totals 15 residues. CDR1 and CDR2 (germline): LNHDA, SQIVND (reference sequence). V lost 3 bases, J lost 7 bases, and 6 bases stayed unmatched. The chain's CDR3 is CASSIGGQGASGYTF. CDR3 DNA, as far as it was read: TGTGCCAGTAGTATTGGGGGACAGGGGGCGAGTGGC.